This T cell receptor beta chain is from a study of blood T cell repertoires in COVID-19. Study information: From the United States, Italy and Spain came samples of acute and convalescent COVID-19. PBMCs, B-cell-depleted T cells, or T cells provided the cDNA or gDNA that made up the material.

As originally analysed: Estimated nucleated cell counts came from reference gene primer amplification. The data were produced by immunoSEQ multiplex PCR, yet TCRdb's version contains in-frame clones alone and is incomplete. V and J calls plus clone size are reproduced from that table; the DNA served to infer D and trimming. The sample has 93,000 or so clones; approximately 84% are singletons. The germline gives CDR1 LNHDA, CDR2 SQIVND (reference sequence). Trimming took 3 bases from V and 0 from J; bases not matched to a gene: 4. This CDR3 region has 15 residues. The sequencing input was peripheral blood. The TCR sequence derives from a human donor in a cohort sampled during active or convalescent COVID-19. The V call is TRBV19, the J call TRBJ1-2; 7 bases match TRBD1. The CDR3 nucleotides read TGTGCCAGTAGTATTGGGGACAGTTCTAACTATGGCTACACCTTC. Its translation: CASSIGDSSNYGYTF.